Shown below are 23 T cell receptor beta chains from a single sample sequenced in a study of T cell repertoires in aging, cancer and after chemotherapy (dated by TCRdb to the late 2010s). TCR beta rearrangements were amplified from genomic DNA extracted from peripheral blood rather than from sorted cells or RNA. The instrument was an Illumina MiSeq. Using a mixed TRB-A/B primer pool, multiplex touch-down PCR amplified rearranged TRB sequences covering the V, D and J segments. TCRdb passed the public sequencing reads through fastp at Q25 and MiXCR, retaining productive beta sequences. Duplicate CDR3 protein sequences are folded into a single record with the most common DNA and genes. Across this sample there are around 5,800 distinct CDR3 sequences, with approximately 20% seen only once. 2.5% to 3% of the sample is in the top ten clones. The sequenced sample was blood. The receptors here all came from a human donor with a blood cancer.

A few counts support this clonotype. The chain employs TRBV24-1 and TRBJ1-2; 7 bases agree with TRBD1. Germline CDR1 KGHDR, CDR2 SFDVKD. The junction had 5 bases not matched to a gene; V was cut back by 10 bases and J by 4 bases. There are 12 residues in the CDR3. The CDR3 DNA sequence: TGTGCCACTTCCAGACAGGGCTATGGCTACACCTTC. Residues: CATSRQGYGYTF.

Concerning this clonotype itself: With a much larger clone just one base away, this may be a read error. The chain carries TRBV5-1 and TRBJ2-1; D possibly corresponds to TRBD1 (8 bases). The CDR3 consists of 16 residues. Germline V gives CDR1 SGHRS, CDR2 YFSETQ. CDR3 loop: CVSSILTGGVYNEQFF. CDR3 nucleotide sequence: TGCGTCAGCAGCATACTAACAGGGGGGGTTTACAATGAGCAGTTCTTC.

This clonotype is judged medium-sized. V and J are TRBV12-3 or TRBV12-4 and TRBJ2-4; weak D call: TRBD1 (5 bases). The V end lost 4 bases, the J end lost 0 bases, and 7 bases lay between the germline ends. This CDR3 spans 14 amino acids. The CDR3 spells CASSSQGAKNIQYF. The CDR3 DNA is TGTGCCAGCAGTTCGCAGGGAGCCAAAAACATTCAGTACTTC.

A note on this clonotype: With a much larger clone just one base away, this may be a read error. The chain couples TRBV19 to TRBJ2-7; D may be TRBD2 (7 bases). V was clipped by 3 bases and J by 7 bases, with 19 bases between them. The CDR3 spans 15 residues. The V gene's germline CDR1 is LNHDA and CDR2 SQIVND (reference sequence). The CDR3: CASSMSGRGAREQYF. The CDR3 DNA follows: TGTGCCAGTAGTATGTCGGGACGGGGGGCGAGGGAGCAGTACTTC.

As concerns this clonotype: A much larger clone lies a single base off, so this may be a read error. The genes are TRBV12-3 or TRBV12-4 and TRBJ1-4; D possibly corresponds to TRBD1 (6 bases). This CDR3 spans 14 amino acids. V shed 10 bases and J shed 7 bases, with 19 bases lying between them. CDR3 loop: CANRSGTRGEKLFF. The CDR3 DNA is TGTGCCAACAGATCCGGGACCAGGGGTGAAAAACTGTTTTTT.

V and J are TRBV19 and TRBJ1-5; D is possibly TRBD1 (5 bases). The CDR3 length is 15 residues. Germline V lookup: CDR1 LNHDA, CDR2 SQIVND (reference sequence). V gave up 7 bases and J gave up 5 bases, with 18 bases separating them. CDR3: CASTPNGGSYQPQHF. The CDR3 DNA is TGTGCCAGTACCCCGAATGGGGGGAGTTATCAGCCCCAGCATTTT.

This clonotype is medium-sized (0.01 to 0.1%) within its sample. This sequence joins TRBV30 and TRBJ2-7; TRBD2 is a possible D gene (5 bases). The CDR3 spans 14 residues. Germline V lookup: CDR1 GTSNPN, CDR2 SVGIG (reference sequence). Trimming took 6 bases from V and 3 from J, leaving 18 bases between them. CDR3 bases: TGTGCCTGTCAGGAAGGGAGCTTAAGCTACGAGCAGTACTTC. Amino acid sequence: CACQEGSLSYEQYF.

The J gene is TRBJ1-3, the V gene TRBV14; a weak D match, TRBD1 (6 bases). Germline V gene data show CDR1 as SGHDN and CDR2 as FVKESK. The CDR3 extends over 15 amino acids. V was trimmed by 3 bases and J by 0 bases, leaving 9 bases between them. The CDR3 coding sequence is TGTGCCAGCAGCCACGGACAGTCCTCTGGAAACACCATATATTTT. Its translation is CASSHGQSSGNTIYF.

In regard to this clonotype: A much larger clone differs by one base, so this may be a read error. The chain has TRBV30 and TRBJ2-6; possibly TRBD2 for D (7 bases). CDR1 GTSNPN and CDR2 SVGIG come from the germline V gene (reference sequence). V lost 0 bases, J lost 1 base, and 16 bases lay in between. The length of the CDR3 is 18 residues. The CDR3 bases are TGTGCCTGGAGTGTACGGGGGGCGGAGCAGTCTGGGGCCAACGTCCTGACTTTC. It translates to CAWSVRGAEQSGANVLTF.

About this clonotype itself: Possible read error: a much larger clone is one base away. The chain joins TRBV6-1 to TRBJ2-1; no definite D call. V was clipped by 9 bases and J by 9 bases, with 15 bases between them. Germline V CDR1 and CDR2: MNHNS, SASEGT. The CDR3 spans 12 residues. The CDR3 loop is CARSSRSFEQFF. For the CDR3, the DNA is TGTGCCAGAAGTTCCAGAAGTTTTGAGCAGTTCTTC.

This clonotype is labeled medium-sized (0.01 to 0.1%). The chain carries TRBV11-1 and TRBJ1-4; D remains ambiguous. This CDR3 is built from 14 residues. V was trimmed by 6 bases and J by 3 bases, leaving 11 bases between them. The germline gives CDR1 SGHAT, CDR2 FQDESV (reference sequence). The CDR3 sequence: CASSRRQSNEKLFF. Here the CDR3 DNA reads TGTGCCAGCAGTCGCCGGCAGTCTAATGAAAAACTGTTTTTT. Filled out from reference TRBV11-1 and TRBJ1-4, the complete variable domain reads EAEVAQSPRYKITEKSQAVAFWCDPISGHATLYWYRQILGQGPELLVQFQDESVVDDSQLPKDRFSAERLKGVDSTLKIQPAELGDSAMYLCASSRRQSNEKLFFGSGTQLSVL.

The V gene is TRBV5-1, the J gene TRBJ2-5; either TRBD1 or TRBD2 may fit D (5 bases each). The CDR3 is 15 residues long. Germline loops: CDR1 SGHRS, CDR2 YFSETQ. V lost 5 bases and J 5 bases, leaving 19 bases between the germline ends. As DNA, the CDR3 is TGCGCCAGCAGTTTTGGTGGGACCAACCGGGAGACCCAGTACTTC. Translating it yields CASSFGGTNRETQYF.

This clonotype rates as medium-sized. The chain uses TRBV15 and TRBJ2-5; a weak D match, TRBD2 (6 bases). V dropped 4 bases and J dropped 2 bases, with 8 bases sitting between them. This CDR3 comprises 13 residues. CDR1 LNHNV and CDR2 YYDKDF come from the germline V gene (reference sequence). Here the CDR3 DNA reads TGTGCCACCAGCACAGGGACTCAAGAGACCCAGTACTTC. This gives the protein CATSTGTQETQYF.

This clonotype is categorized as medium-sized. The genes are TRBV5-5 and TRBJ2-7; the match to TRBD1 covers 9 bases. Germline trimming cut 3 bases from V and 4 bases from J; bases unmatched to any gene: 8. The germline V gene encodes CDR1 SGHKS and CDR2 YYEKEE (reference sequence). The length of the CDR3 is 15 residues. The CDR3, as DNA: TGTGCCAGCAGCTGGATCGGGACAGGGATATACGAGCAGTACTTC. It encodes CASSWIGTGIYEQYF.

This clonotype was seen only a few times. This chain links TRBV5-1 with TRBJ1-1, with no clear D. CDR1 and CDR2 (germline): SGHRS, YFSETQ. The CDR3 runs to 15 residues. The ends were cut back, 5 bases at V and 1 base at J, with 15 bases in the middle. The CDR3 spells CASRQTHQSNTEAFF. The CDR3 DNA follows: TGCGCCAGCAGACAGACTCATCAGTCGAACACTGAAGCTTTCTTT.

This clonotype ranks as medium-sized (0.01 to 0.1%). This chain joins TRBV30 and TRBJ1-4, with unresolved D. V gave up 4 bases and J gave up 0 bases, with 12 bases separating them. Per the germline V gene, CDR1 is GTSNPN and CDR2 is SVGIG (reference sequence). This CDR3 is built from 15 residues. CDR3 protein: CAWTQNTATNEKLFF. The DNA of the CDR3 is TGTGCCTGGACCCAAAACACTGCAACTAATGAAAAACTGTTTTTT.

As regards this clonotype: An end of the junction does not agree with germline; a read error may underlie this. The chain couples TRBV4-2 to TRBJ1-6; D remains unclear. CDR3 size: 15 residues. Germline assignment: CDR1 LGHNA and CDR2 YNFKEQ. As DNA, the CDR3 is TGCGCCAGCAGCCACATTCGGAGTCGGGGATCACCCCTCCACTTT. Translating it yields CASSHIRSRGSPLHF.

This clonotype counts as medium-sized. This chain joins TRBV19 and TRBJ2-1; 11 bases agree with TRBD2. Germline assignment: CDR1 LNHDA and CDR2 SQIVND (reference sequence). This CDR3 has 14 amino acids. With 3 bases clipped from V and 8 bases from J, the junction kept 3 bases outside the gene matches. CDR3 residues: CASSISGGAYEQFF. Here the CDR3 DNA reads TGTGCCAGTAGTATTAGCGGGGGGGCCTATGAGCAGTTCTTC.

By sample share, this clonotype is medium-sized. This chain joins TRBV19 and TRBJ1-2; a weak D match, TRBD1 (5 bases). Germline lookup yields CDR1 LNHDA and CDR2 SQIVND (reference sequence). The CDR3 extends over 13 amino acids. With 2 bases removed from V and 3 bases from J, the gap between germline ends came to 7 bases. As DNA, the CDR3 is TGTGCCAGTAGTATACGGGGGGACTATGGCTACACCTTC. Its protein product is CASSIRGDYGYTF.

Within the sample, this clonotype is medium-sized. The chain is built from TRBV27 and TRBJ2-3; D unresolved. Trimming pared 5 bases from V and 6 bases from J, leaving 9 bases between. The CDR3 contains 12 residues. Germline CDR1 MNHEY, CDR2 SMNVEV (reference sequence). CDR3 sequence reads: CASSPDLDTQYF. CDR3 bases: TGTGCCAGCAGTCCAGACTTGGATACGCAGTATTTT.

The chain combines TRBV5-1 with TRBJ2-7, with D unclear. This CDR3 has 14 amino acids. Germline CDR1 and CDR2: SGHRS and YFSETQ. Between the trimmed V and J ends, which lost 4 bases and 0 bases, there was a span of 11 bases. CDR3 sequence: CASSISTYSYEQYF. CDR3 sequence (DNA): TGCGCCAGCAGCATCAGTACTTACTCCTACGAGCAGTACTTC.

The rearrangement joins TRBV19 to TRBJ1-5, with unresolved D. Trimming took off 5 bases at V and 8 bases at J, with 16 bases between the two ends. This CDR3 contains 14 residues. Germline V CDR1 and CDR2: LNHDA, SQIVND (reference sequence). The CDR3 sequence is CASSFPGPREPQHF. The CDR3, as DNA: TGTGCCAGTAGTTTCCCGGGCCCGCGGGAGCCCCAGCATTTT.

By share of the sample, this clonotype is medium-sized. The CDR3 DNA is TGTGCCAGCAGCTCGACTTCGGGACTAGGGATGGAGACCCAGTACTTC. Amino acids: CASSSTSGLGMETQYF. This chain links TRBV7-6 with TRBJ2-5; 8 positions agree with TRBD2. Losses at the gene ends were 4 bases for V and 5 bases for J; bases not matched to a gene: 12. The germline V gene has CDR1 SGHVS and CDR2 FNYEAQ. This CDR3 is built from 16 residues.